This entry lists 21 T cell receptor beta chains sequenced from one sample in a study of cytomegalovirus exposure and HLA in healthy donors listed by TCRdb under 2017. The protocol used for the library was the immunoSEQ multiplex PCR assay. TCRdb's version of the immuneACCESS table is confined to in-frame rearrangements and falls short of the full clone set. An unresolved V gene accounts for under half of the shortfall where checked; the remainder is of unknown origin. The sample table lists some 250,000 clones, 90% of them with a count of one. The top ten clonotypes cover less than 0.4% of the sample. The sequenced material came from PBMCs. These receptors were obtained from a woman between 18 and 29 years old in good health and CMV-seronegative.

This clone was picked up one time. The chain recombines TRBV2 with TRBJ2-1; 8 bases are a match to TRBD2. V was pared by 4 bases and J by 6 bases, with 5 bases of the junction left unmatched. The CDR3 is 14 residues long. Per germline, CDR1 SNHLY and CDR2 FYNNEI. The CDR3 is CASSAGGAFNEQFF. CDR3 in DNA: TGTGCCAGCAGTGCCGGGGGGGCCTTCAATGAGCAGTTCTTC.

The J gene is TRBJ1-6, the V gene TRBV14, with 8 bases identical to TRBD1. Unmatched junction bases numbered 7, after V lost 3 bases and J lost 0 bases. Germline-derived CDR1 and CDR2 are SGHDN and FVKESK. The CDR3 covers 18 residues. DNA of the CDR3: TGTGCCAGCAGCCAGGGACAGGATAGGCGCTCCTATAATTCACCCCTCCACTTT. Translated, it gives CASSQGQDRRSYNSPLHF.

CDR3 amino acids: CASSQKSARANTEAFF. CDR3 coding DNA: TGCGCCAGCAGCCAGAAGTCCGCCAGGGCGAACACTGAAGCTTTCTTT. The chain links TRBV4-1 to TRBJ1-1, with D perhaps matching TRBD1 (5 bases). The length of the CDR3 is 16 residues. Trimming stripped 3 bases from V and 1 base from J, with 15 bases between. Germline loops: CDR1 MGHRA, CDR2 YSYEKL.

The CDR3 bases are TGTGCCTGGAGCAGGGGCGAAGATTATGGCTACACCTTC. It yields the protein CAWSRGEDYGYTF. J is TRBJ1-2 and V is TRBV30; possible D gene TRBD1, 6 bases. V was cut by 3 bases and J by 5 bases, with 13 bases left in between. CDR1 is GTSNPN, CDR2 SVGIG, per germline (reference sequence). This CDR3 spans 13 amino acids.

The genes are TRBV29-1 and TRBJ2-3; TRBD1 matches at 8 bases. Germline V gene lookup returns CDR1 SQVTM and CDR2 ANQGSEA. The CDR3 sequence is 15 residues long. The trim removed 3 bases at V and 5 bases at J, leaving 10 bases unmatched. The CDR3 DNA reads as TGCAGCGTTGATTTGACAGGGGTTACGGGAGATACGCAGTATTTT. Amino acids: CSVDLTGVTGDTQYF.

The V and J genes are TRBV29-1 and TRBJ1-2, with TRBD1 identical over 7 bases. J gave up 2 bases and V 5 bases, and 8 bases lay outside the gene matches. CDR3 length equals 14 residues. Germline-derived CDR1 and CDR2 are SQVTM and ANQGSEA. In nucleotides, the CDR3 is TGCAGCGTTAAGTTGGCAGGGGGAAACTATGGCTACACCTTC. This codes for CSVKLAGGNYGYTF.

This clone has only one observation. CDR3: CASSDRLADGTDTQYF. The CDR3 nucleotides are TGCGCCAGCAGTGATCGTCTAGCGGACGGCACAGATACGCAGTATTTT. V usage is TRBV10-1 and J usage is TRBJ2-3, with TRBD2 identical over 7 bases. The CDR3 covers 16 residues. The V segment lost 3 bases and the J segment 1 base; nucleotides outside the gene matches: 7. CDR1 WNHNN and CDR2 SYGVQD come from the germline V gene (reference sequence).

Turning to this clone: A junction boundary mismatches the germline segment, possibly from a read error. The chain is built from TRBV11-2 and TRBJ1-5; the D is unclear. Germline CDR1 and CDR2: SGHAT and FQNNGV. The CDR3 runs 14 residues. The CDR3 DNA is TGTGCCAGCAGCAGAACCCCGGGGAATCGGCCCCAGCATTTT. Amino acids: CASSRTPGNRPQHF.

This chain links TRBV5-1 with TRBJ2-3; the D is unclear. Per the germline V gene, CDR1 is SGHRS and CDR2 is YFSETQ. The CDR3 totals 16 residues. The germline V and J ends were trimmed by 0 bases and 0 bases, with 11 bases remaining between them. In DNA, the CDR3 is TGCGCCAGCAGCTTGGTCTTGGGCAGTAGCACAGATACGCAGTATTTT. It translates to CASSLVLGSSTDTQYF.

The gene calls are TRBV9 and TRBJ2-2, with D possibly matching TRBD1 (6 bases). The ends were cut back, 2 bases at V and 5 bases at J, with 13 bases in the middle. CDR3 size: 15 residues. CDR1 is SGDLS, CDR2 YYNGEE, per germline. In nucleotides, the CDR3 is TGTGCCAGCAGCGTTAGGACAGATAATACCGGGGAGCTGTTTTTT. The encoded protein is CASSVRTDNTGELFF. The variable domain in full, with the rest retrieved from reference TRBV9 and TRBJ2-2, is DSGVTQTPKHLITATGQRVTLRCSPRSGDLSVYWYQQSLDQGLQFLIQYYNGEERAKGNILERFSAQQFPDLHSELNLSSLELGDSALYFCASSVRTDNTGELFFGEGSRLTVL.

Comments on this clone: Distinct nucleotide sequences in the sample also encode this CDR3. The chain couples TRBV11-2 to TRBJ2-7, with TRBD1 matching over 9 bases. Germline trimming cut 5 bases from V and 4 bases from J; bases unmatched to any gene: 3. The CDR3 totals 13 residues. Germline lookup yields CDR1 SGHAT and CDR2 FQNNGV. The CDR3 protein is CASSLDRGYEQYF. The CDR3 bases are TGTGCCAGCAGCCTCGACAGGGGGTACGAGCAGTACTTC.

The V and J genes are TRBV5-1 and TRBJ2-1, with TRBD2 identical over 12 bases. This CDR3 contains 18 residues. CDR1 is SGHRS, CDR2 YFSETQ, per germline. The V segment lost 3 bases and the J segment 9 bases; nucleotides outside the gene matches: 16. The CDR3 protein is CASSSMTSGGPSIGEQFF. The CDR3 DNA follows: TGCGCCAGCAGCTCTATGACTAGCGGGGGTCCTAGCATCGGTGAGCAGTTCTTC.

The rearrangement links TRBV7-3 to TRBJ1-3; TRBD1 matches 8 bases. J gave up 2 bases and V 6 bases, and 9 bases lay outside the gene matches. The CDR3 loop spans 16 amino acids. CDR1 and CDR2 from the germline V gene are SGHTA and FQGTGA. The chain's CDR3 is CASSNTGGLAGNTIYF. CDR3 sequence (DNA): TGTGCCAGCAGTAACACAGGGGGTTTGGCTGGAAACACCATATATTTT.

The table lists this clone with a few counts. This chain joins TRBV5-1 and TRBJ2-6, with D possibly matching TRBD1 (5 bases). Germline values: CDR1 SGHRS, CDR2 YFSETQ. The germline V and J ends were trimmed by 4 bases and 2 bases, with 13 bases remaining between them. This CDR3 region has 16 residues. The CDR3 protein is CASSQTTEAGANVLTF. DNA for the CDR3: TGCGCCAGCAGCCAGACGACAGAAGCTGGGGCCAACGTCCTGACTTTC.

The chain carries TRBV11-2 and TRBJ2-7; D gene unclear. Trimming took 0 bases from V and 1 from J, leaving 10 bases between them. Germline lookup yields CDR1 SGHAT and CDR2 FQNNGV. The length of the CDR3 is 15 residues. The CDR3 sequence is CASSLEVASSYEQYV. CDR3 nucleotide sequence: TGTGCCAGCAGCTTAGAGGTAGCCAGTTCCTACGAGCAGTACGTC.

This sequence joins TRBV4-3 and TRBJ2-7; 8 bases are shared with TRBD1. The CDR3 covers 14 residues. Trimming at V came to 4 bases and at J to 8 bases, leaving 10 bases not matched to a gene. CDR1 is LGHNA and CDR2 is YSLEER in the germline V gene. The CDR3 spells CASSRGGQGGQQYF. The CDR3 DNA is TGCGCCAGCAGCCGTGGAGGACAGGGAGGCCAGCAGTACTTC.

The chain couples TRBV10-3 to TRBJ1-1, with D possibly matching TRBD1 (6 bases). Germline lookup yields CDR1 ENHRY and CDR2 SYGVKD. V was trimmed by 5 bases and J by 1 base, leaving 11 bases between them. The CDR3 consists of 14 residues. CDR3 DNA sequence: TGTGCCATCAGTTTGACGGACAGGAACACTGAAGCTTTCTTT. It is translated as CAISLTDRNTEAFF.

The chain uses TRBV6-1 and TRBJ1-6; TRBD1 might be the D (5 bases). The ends were cut back, 2 bases at V and 7 bases at J, with 15 bases in the middle. Germline V gene data show CDR1 as MNHNS and CDR2 as SASEGT. The CDR3 is 16 amino acids. The CDR3 sequence is CASSERGDVENSPLHF. CDR3 nucleotide sequence: TGTGCCAGCAGTGAAAGGGGCGACGTAGAAAATTCACCCCTCCACTTT.

The gene calls are TRBV10-3 and TRBJ2-1; 7 bases agree with TRBD2. The ends lost 0 bases at V and 3 bases at J; junction bases unmatched: 2. CDR3 length: 15 amino acids. Germline assignment: CDR1 ENHRY and CDR2 SYGVKD. The CDR3 DNA reads TGTGCCATCAGTGAGTCTGGGGGGGACTACAATGAGCAGTTCTTC. Its protein is CAISESGGDYNEQFF.

The chain carries TRBV7-2 and TRBJ2-1, with D possibly being TRBD1 (6 bases). Germline assignment: CDR1 SGHTA and CDR2 FQGNSA. This CDR3 spans 16 amino acids. V lost 7 bases and J 6 bases, leaving 22 bases between the germline ends. Here the CDR3 DNA reads TGTGCCAGCACCCCAAAGACAGGTCCTAGGGGCAATGAGCAGTTCTTC. It specifies CASTPKTGPRGNEQFF.

The CDR3 sequence is CASSRGPGTEAFF. The CDR3 DNA reads as TGCGCCAGCAGCCGGGGGCCGGGGACTGAAGCTTTCTTT. The J gene is TRBJ1-1, the V gene TRBV4-1; perhaps TRBD1 as D (6 bases). Trimming removed 4 bases from V and 5 bases from J, with 11 bases in between. Looked up from germline, CDR1 is MGHRA and CDR2 is YSYEKL. The CDR3 consists of 13 residues.